This T cell receptor beta chain was sequenced for a study of blood T cell repertoires in COVID-19. Study context: Sample material is recorded as cDNA or gDNA derived from T cells, B-cell-depleted T cells, or PBMCs.

In the authors' workflow: Quantification of nucleated cells was approximated via reference gene primer amplification. Only in-frame clones appear in the TCRdb table, and some are missing; sequencing was by immunoSEQ multiplex PCR. D and trimming were read from the DNA, whereas the V and J calls and clone size are those reported in that table. The sample has hundreds of thousands of clones; about 91% are singletons. Membership in each cohort depended on participant-reported clinical history. Cohort 3 recovered donors had two negative PCRs, clearance, or symptom resolution. This CDR3 has 15 amino acids. CDR1 and CDR2 (germline): SGHNT, YENEEA. V shed 5 bases, J shed 2 bases, and the junction held 6 bases outside the gene matches.

This rearrangement joins TRBV11-3 to TRBJ2-7; 10 positions agree with TRBD2. The TCR originated in a woman aged 40 to 50 who had recovered from COVID-19. The specimen sequenced was PBMCs or T cells enriched from blood (not recorded which). The DNA for the CDR3 is TGTGCCAGCAGCCGCCTAGCGGGAGAGCCCTACGAGCAGTACTTC. It translates to CASSRLAGEPYEQYF.